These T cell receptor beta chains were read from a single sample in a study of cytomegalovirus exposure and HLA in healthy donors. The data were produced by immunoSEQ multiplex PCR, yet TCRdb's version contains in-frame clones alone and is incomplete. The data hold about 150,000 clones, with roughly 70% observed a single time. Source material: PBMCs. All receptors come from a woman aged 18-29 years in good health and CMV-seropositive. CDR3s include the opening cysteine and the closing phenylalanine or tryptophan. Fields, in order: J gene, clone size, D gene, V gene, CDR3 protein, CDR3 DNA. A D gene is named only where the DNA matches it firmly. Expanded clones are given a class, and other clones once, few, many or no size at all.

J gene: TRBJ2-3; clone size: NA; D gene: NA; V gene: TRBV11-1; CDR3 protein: CASSHRGITDTQYF; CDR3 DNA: TGTGCCAGCAGCCACCGGGGGATCACAGATACGCAGTATTTT
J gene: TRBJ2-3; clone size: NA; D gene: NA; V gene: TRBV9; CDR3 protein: CASSVSQGGGTQYF; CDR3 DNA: TGTGCCAGCAGCGTATCCCAGGGAGGGGGTACGCAGTATTTT
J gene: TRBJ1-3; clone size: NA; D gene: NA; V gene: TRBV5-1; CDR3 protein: CASSLDSGTGNTIYF; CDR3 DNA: TGCGCCAGCAGCTTGGATTCAGGAACTGGAAACACCATATATTTT
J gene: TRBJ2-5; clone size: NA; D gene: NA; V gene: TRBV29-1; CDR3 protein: CSVESGGLQETQYF; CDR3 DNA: TGCAGCGTTGAATCCGGGGGGCTCCAAGAGACCCAGTACTTC
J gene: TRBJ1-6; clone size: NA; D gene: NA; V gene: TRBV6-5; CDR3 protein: CASSYLVARTVSPLHF; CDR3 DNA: TGTGCCAGCAGTTACTTGGTGGCCAGAACAGTTTCACCCCTCCACTTT
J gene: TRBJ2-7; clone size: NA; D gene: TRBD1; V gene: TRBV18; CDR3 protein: CASSPGGQGTYEQYF; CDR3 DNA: TGTGCCAGCTCACCCGGGGGACAGGGCACCTACGAGCAGTACTTC
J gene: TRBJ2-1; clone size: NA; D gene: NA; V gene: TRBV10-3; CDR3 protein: CAITDSYNEQFF; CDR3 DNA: TGTGCCATCACCGACAGTTACAATGAGCAGTTCTTC
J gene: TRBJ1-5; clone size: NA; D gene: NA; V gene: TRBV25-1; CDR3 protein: CASSAGGRNQPQHF; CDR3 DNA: TGTGCCAGCTCCGCCGGGGGGAGGAATCAGCCCCAGCATTTT
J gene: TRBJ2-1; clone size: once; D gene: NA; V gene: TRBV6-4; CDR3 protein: CASSDSSIVLGKGNEQFF; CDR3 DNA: TGTGCCAGCAGTGACTCGAGTATTGTACTAGGGAAAGGCAATGAGCAGTTCTTC
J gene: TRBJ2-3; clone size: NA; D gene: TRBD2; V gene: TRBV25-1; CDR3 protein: CASSVRRGRGDTQYF; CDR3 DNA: TGTGCCAGCAGTGTTAGGCGGGGGAGGGGAGATACGCAGTATTTT
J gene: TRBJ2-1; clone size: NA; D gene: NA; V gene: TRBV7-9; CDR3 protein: CASSLGRGSYNEQFF; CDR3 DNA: TGTGCCAGCAGCCTCGGGCGGGGTTCCTACAATGAGCAGTTCTTC
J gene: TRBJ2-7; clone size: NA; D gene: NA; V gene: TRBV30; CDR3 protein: CAWNQWTASYEQYF; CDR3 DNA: TGTGCCTGGAATCAATGGACAGCCTCCTACGAGCAGTACTTC
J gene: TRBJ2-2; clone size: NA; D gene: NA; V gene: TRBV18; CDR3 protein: CASSPQKNTGELFF; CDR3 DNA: TGTGCCAGCTCACCCCAGAAAAACACCGGGGAGCTGTTTTTT
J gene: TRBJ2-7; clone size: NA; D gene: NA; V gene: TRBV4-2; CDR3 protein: CASSQVSSSHHEQYF; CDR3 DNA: TGTGCCAGCAGCCAAGTTTCTTCTAGCCACCACGAGCAGTACTTC
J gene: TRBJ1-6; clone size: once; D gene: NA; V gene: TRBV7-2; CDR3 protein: CASSPQGGGDSPLHF; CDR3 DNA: TGTGCCAGCAGCCCCCAGGGAGGTGGTGATTCACCCCTCCACTTT
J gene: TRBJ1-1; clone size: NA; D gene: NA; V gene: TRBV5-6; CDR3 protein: CASSFQDWLRTEAFF; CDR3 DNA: TGTGCCAGCAGCTTTCAGGACTGGCTGAGAACTGAAGCTTTCTTT
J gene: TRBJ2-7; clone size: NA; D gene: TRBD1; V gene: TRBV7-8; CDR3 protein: CASTYETGTYEQYF; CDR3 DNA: TGTGCCAGCACCTACGAGACAGGGACCTACGAGCAGTACTTC
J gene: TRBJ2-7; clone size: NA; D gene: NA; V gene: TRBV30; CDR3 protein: CAWSTYYEQYF; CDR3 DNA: TGTGCCTGGAGCACTTACTACGAGCAGTACTTC
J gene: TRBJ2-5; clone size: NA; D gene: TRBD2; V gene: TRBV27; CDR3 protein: CASSLWLAGKETQYF; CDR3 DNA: TGTGCCAGCAGTTTATGGCTAGCGGGCAAAGAGACCCAGTACTTC
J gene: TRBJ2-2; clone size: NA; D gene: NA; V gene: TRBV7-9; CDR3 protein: CASSGSRATNTGELFF; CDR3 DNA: TGTGCCAGCAGCGGGTCCAGGGCAACGAACACCGGGGAGCTGTTTTTT
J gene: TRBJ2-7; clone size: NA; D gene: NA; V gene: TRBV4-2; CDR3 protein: CASSQDYGVQNEQYF; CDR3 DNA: TGTGCCAGCAGCCAAGACTACGGGGTACAGAACGAGCAGTACTTC
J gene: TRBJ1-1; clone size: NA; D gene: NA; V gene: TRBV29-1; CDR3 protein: CSVVTGPEAFF; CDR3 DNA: TGCAGCGTTGTGACAGGCCCTGAAGCTTTCTTT
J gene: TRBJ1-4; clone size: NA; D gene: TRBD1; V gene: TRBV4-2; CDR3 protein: CASSRNPGQGLNEKLFF; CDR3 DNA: TGTGCCAGCAGCCGGAATCCGGGACAGGGACTCAATGAAAAACTGTTTTTT
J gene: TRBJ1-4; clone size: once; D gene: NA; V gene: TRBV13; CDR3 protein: CASSLKGDPNEKLFF; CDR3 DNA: TGTGCCAGCAGCCTCAAGGGGGACCCTAATGAAAAACTGTTTTTT